This T cell receptor beta chain was obtained from a study of T cell repertoires in ileal Crohn's disease. Study as a whole: All patients had surgery for stricturing (about 60%) or penetrating (around 40%) disease.

Deletions cut 2 bases from V and 2 bases from J, with 12 bases between. CDR3 length: 16 residues. Germline CDR1 MNHNS, CDR2 SASEGT. Study-level results: Mucosal expansions were suggested to be mainly CD8 T cells.

The table came from immunoSEQ multiplex PCR; TCRdb's copy has only in-frame clones and leaves some out. The sample yields 8,000 or so clones, under 85% seen once. With respect to this clone: Its matching antigen is unknown.

The sample comprised ileal tissue. V is TRBV6-1 and J is TRBJ2-2; D may be TRBD2 (5 bases). The source is an adult with Crohn's disease. CDR3 protein: CASSERPGTNTGELFF. In DNA, the CDR3 is TGTGCCAGCAGTGAACGACCGGGAACCAACACCGGGGAGCTGTTTTTT.